What follows are 13 T cell receptor beta chains derived from one specimen sequenced in a study of blood T cell repertoires in COVID-19. TCRdb keeps only in-frame clones here, not all; method: immunoSEQ multiplex PCR. Among some 360,000 clones listed, about 87% were seen once. Material for sequencing was peripheral blood. These receptors were obtained from a woman in her sixties or seventies with COVID-19, enrolled during active disease.

The rearrangement uses TRBV28 and TRBJ2-7, with D possibly matching TRBD1 (5 bases). The germline CDR1 and CDR2 sequences are MDHEN and SYDVKM. Trimming stripped 6 bases from V and 5 bases from J, with 17 bases between. The CDR3 loop spans 14 amino acids. The CDR3 nucleotides read TGTGCCAGCAGCAATCCGACAGCTTACCACGAGCAGTACTTC. It is translated as CASSNPTAYHEQYF.

The rearrangement joins TRBV24-1 to TRBJ2-1; tentative D call: TRBD1 (6 bases). CDR1 and CDR2 (germline): KGHDR, SFDVKD. The CDR3 is 19 residues long. V was clipped by 4 bases and J by 0 bases, with 21 bases between them. This CDR3 reads CATSEPQGTGKNSYNEQFF. The CDR3 DNA is TGTGCCACCAGTGAGCCCCAGGGGACGGGAAAGAACTCCTACAATGAGCAGTTCTTC.

V gene TRBV20-1 combines with J gene TRBJ2-1, with a weak D call TRBD2 (5 bases). V was cut by 3 bases and J by 12 bases, with 12 bases left in between. The CDR3 runs to 11 residues. Per germline, CDR1 DFQATT and CDR2 SNEGSKA (reference sequence). DNA for the CDR3: TGCAGTGCTAGGGCCCGAGCGGCGCAGTTCTTC. Its translation is CSARARAAQFF.

CDR3 loop: CASSLGGQWETQYF. DNA for the CDR3: TGTGCCAGCAGCTTGGGGGGACAGTGGGAGACCCAGTACTTC. The chain employs TRBV5-5 and TRBJ2-5; TRBD1 agrees at 7 bases. V lost 0 bases, J lost 5 bases, and 4 bases stayed unmatched. This CDR3 contains 14 residues. Germline V CDR1 and CDR2: SGHKS, YYEKEE (reference sequence).

The chain employs TRBV5-5 and TRBJ1-2; D might be TRBD1 (5 bases). The CDR3 is 15 residues long. CDR1 and CDR2 from the germline V gene are SGHKS and YYEKEE (reference sequence). The ends were cut back, 2 bases at V and 8 bases at J, with 19 bases in the middle. The CDR3 DNA sequence: TGTGCCAGCAGCTTTCGGAACGAAGGGGCCTCCGGCTACACCTTC. Its protein product is CASSFRNEGASGYTF.

The chain has TRBV6-5 and TRBJ1-6; no firm D call. The V gene lost 5 bases and the J gene lost 7 bases, with 15 bases spanning the gap. Germline lookup yields CDR1 MNHEY and CDR2 SVGAGI. The CDR3 loop spans 15 amino acids. In DNA, the CDR3 is TGTGCCAGCAGTACCCGAGGAGGGTCGAATTCACCCCTCCACTTT. Amino acids: CASSTRGGSNSPLHF.

The chain joins TRBV12-3 or TRBV12-4 to TRBJ1-3, with D unresolved. The CDR3 length is 12 residues. Trimming took 5 bases from V and 2 from J, leaving 4 bases between them. The CDR3 sequence: CASSDTGNTIYF. In nucleotides, the CDR3 is TGTGCCAGCAGTGACACTGGAAACACCATATATTTT.

The chain couples TRBV5-1 to TRBJ1-1; no definite D call. This CDR3 has 13 residues. The germline V and J ends were trimmed by 2 bases and 0 bases, with 5 bases remaining between them. Germline V gene lookup returns CDR1 SGHRS and CDR2 YFSETQ. CDR3 amino acids: CASSFSLNTEAFF. CDR3 nucleotide sequence: TGCGCCAGCAGCTTCAGTCTGAACACTGAAGCTTTCTTT.

This chain's CDR3 is CASSLRSGGDEQYF. As DNA, the CDR3 is TGTGCCAGCAGTTTAAGAAGCGGGGGGGATGAGCAGTACTTC. V is TRBV28 and J is TRBJ2-7, with 10 bases that match TRBD2. The V and J ends lost 2 bases and 7 bases, in that order; junction bases with no gene match: 5. This CDR3 contains 14 residues. The germline CDR1 and CDR2 sequences are MDHEN and SYDVKM.

The rearrangement uses TRBV6-5 and TRBJ1-6; 7 bases align to TRBD1. J lost 7 bases, V lost 4 bases, and 7 bases had no gene match. Germline V CDR1 and CDR2: MNHEY, SVGAGI. CDR3 length: 15 residues. The CDR3 region has the DNA TGTGCCAGCAGTTCGGACAGGCGGGACAATTCACCCCTCCACTTT. It yields the protein CASSSDRRDNSPLHF.

The chain carries TRBV6-5 and TRBJ1-3; D is uncertain. V lost 6 bases, J lost 4 bases, and 16 bases lay in between. Germline loops: CDR1 MNHEY, CDR2 SVGAGI. This CDR3 is 15 amino acids long. CDR3 coding DNA: TGTGCCAGCAGACAAGGAGCCACCGGGGGAAACACCATATATTTT. It yields the protein CASRQGATGGNTIYF.

CDR3 bases: TGTGCCAGCAGCTTAGAGACAGGAACGCTCGACTATGGCTACACCTTC. Translated, it gives CASSLETGTLDYGYTF. V is TRBV13 and J is TRBJ1-2; D might be TRBD1 (6 bases). The germline gives CDR1 PRHDT, CDR2 FYEKMQ (reference sequence). CDR3 length: 16 residues. The V end was cut by 1 base, the J end by 3 bases, with 15 bases between.

This chain connects TRBV9 to TRBJ2-4; TRBD2 is a possible D gene (5 bases). The germline V gene encodes CDR1 SGDLS and CDR2 YYNGEE. V was pared by 0 bases and J by 0 bases, with 7 bases between. This CDR3 has 15 residues. For the CDR3, the DNA is TGTGCCAGCAGCGTAGGAGGGTTAGCCAAAAACATTCAGTACTTC. Encoded protein: CASSVGGLAKNIQYF. Drawing the rest from reference TRBV9 and TRBJ2-4, the complete variable domain is DSGVTQTPKHLITATGQRVTLRCSPRSGDLSVYWYQQSLDQGLQFLIQYYNGEERAKGNILERFSAQQFPDLHSELNLSSLELGDSALYFCASSVGGLAKNIQYFGAGTRLSVL.